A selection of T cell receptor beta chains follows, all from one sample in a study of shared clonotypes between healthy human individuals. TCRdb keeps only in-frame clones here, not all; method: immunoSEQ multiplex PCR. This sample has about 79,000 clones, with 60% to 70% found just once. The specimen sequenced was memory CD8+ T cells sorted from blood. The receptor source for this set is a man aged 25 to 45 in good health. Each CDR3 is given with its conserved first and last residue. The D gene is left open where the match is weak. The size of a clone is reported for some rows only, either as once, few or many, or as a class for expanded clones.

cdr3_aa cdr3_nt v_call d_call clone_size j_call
CASSEGSWLAGGLETQYF TGTGCCAGCAGTGAAGGATCGTGGCTAGCGGGAGGCTTGGAGACCCAGTACTTC TRBV6-1 TRBD2 few TRBJ2-5
CASSLDTTTGGSAKNIQYF TGCGCCAGCAGCTTGGACACTACCACAGGGGGTAGCGCCAAAAACATTCAGTACTTC TRBV5-1 TRBD1 NA TRBJ2-4
CASSDRAGDEQFF TGTGCCAGCAGCGATAGGGCGGGAGATGAGCAGTTCTTC TRBV27 TRBD2 NA TRBJ2-1
CASSYWSNTGELFF TGTGCCAGCAGTTACTGGTCGAACACCGGGGAGCTGTTTTTT TRBV11-2 NA NA TRBJ2-2
CASSEEIRGANVLTF TGTGCCAGCAGTGAAGAAATACGTGGGGCCAACGTCCTGACTTTC TRBV6-1 NA NA TRBJ2-6
CASSPAASSTDTQYF TGTGCCAGCTCACCAGCGGCCAGTAGCACAGATACGCAGTATTTT TRBV18 NA NA TRBJ2-3
CATLAGGSETQYF TGTGCCACCCTAGCGGGAGGGTCAGAGACCCAGTACTTC TRBV15 TRBD2 NA TRBJ2-5
CASSLVGTSSEQYF TGTGCCAGCAGCTTAGTAGGGACCTCAAGCGAGCAGTACTTC TRBV7-2 NA NA TRBJ2-7
CATVTWWEVSEKLFF TGTGCCACGGTGACCTGGTGGGAGGTCTCTGAAAAACTGTTTTTT TRBV6-1 NA NA TRBJ1-4
CAISESIGGETQYF TGTGCCATCAGTGAGTCGATTGGGGGGGAGACCCAGTACTTC TRBV10-3 NA NA TRBJ2-5
CSANRGTQYF TGCAGTGCTAACCGGGGGACCCAGTACTTC TRBV20-1 NA NA TRBJ2-5
CASSHRTGPNEQFF TGTGCCAGCAGCCACCGGACAGGGCCGAATGAGCAGTTCTTC TRBV11-2 TRBD1 once TRBJ2-1
CASSLVASGSYNEQFF TGCGCCAGCAGCTTGGTGGCTAGCGGGAGTTACAATGAGCAGTTCTTC TRBV5-1 TRBD2 NA TRBJ2-1
CASSQAGLAGADTQYF TGTGCCAGCAGCCAAGCTGGGTTAGCGGGGGCAGATACGCAGTATTTT TRBV4-2 TRBD2 few TRBJ2-3
CASSVTGDLSGANVLTF TGTGCCAGCTCAGTGACAGGGGACCTCTCTGGGGCCAACGTCCTGACTTTC TRBV25-1 TRBD1 NA TRBJ2-6
CASTTGANVLTF TGTGCCAGCACTACTGGGGCCAACGTCCTGACTTTC TRBV25-1 NA NA TRBJ2-6
CASSLDGQSNQPQHF TGTGCCAGCAGCTTAGATGGACAGTCGAATCAGCCCCAGCATTTT TRBV7-9 NA few TRBJ1-5
CASSLQGAEETQYF TGTGCCAGCAGCCTACAGGGGGCGGAGGAGACCCAGTACTTC TRBV7-9 TRBD1 NA TRBJ2-5
CASSYSGTSSYEQYF TGTGCCAGCAGTTACTCCGGGACTAGCTCCTACGAGCAGTACTTC TRBV6-5 TRBD2 many TRBJ2-7
CASSLNGREGQKLYF TGCGCCAGCAGCTTGAATGGCCGGGAGGGCCAAAAGCTGTACTTC TRBV5-1 TRBD2 NA TRBJ2-7